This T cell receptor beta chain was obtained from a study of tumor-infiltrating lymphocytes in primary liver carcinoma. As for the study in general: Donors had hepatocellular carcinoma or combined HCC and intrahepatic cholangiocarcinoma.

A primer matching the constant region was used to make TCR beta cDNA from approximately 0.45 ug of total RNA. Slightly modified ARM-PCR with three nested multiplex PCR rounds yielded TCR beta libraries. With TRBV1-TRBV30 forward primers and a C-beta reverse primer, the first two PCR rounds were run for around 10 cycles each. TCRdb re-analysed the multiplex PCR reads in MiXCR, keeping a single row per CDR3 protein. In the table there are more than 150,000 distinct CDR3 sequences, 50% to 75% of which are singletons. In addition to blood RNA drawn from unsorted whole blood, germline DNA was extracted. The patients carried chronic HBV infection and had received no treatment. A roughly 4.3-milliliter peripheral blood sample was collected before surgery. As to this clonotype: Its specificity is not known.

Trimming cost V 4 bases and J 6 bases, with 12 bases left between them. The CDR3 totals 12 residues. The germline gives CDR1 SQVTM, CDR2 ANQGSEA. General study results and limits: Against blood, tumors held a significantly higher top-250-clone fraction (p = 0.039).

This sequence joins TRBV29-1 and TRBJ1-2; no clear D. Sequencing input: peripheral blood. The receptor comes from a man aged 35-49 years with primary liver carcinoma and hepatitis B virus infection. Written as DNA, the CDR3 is TGCAGCGTTGGACCTGAGGATGATGGCTACACCTTC. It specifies CSVGPEDDGYTF.